The rows below give T cell receptor beta chains drawn from one sample of a study of blood T cell repertoires in COVID-19. Sequencing used immunoSEQ multiplex PCR; TCRdb keeps in-frame clones, though not all of them. The sample includes under 250,000 clones, roughly 84% seen only once; the top ten take around 25%. What was sequenced was peripheral blood. These receptors all stem from a man aged 35 to 55 with acute or convalescent COVID-19. Each CDR3 is given with its conserved first and last residue. D genes are given only for firm matches. Clone size is not always given. Where it is, it says once, few, many or a class for expanded clones.

v_call	clone_size	j_call	d_call	cdr3_aa	cdr3_nt
TRBV5-6	-	TRBJ2-7	-	CASSKRQVAYEQYF	TGTGCCAGCAGCAAGAGACAAGTGGCCTACGAGCAGTACTTC
TRBV27	-	TRBJ1-2	-	CASSPPAAALANYGYTF	TGTGCCAGCAGCCCACCTGCGGCAGCCCTTGCTAACTATGGCTACACCTTC
TRBV6-2/TRBV6-3	-	TRBJ2-1	-	CASSYSGLDEQFF	TGTGCCAGCAGTTACTCGGGACTTGATGAGCAGTTCTTC
TRBV5-8	-	TRBJ2-6	-	CASSSRLSLSGANVLTF	TGTGCCAGCAGCTCCAGGTTGAGTCTCTCTGGGGCCAACGTCCTGACTTTC
TRBV7-2	-	TRBJ1-5	-	CASSLVGGRSNQPQHF	TGTGCCAGCAGCCTAGTGGGGGGTCGGAGCAATCAGCCCCAGCATTTT
TRBV7-9	-	TRBJ1-1	TRBD1	CASSYAGTGVAFF	TGTGCCAGCAGCTACGCCGGGACAGGGGTTGCTTTCTTT
TRBV29-1	-	TRBJ1-2	TRBD1	CSAGGTALGGYTF	TGCAGCGCGGGAGGGACAGCCCTCGGCGGCTACACCTTC
TRBV2	-	TRBJ1-1	-	CASIPESGYLAFF	TGTGCCAGCATCCCGGAGTCTGGCTATTTGGCTTTCTTT
TRBV4-3	-	TRBJ2-1	-	CASSQDKGGVYEQFF	TGCGCCAGCAGCCAAGATAAGGGGGGGGTCTATGAGCAGTTCTTC
TRBV7-2	few	TRBJ2-7	TRBD2	CASSLPLAAYEQYF	TGTGCCAGCAGCCTCCCTCTAGCGGCCTACGAGCAGTACTTC
TRBV27	-	TRBJ2-1	TRBD2	CASGSPGLAGTQVGEQFF	TGTGCCAGCGGATCACCGGGACTAGCGGGAACTCAGGTGGGAGAGCAGTTCTTC
TRBV9	-	TRBJ2-1	TRBD2	CASSRLASGYNEQFF	TGTGCCAGCAGCCGGCTGGCTAGCGGCTACAATGAGCAGTTCTTC
TRBV5-1	-	TRBJ1-2	TRBD1	CASSLGQGAGYTF	TGCGCCAGCAGCTTGGGACAGGGGGCTGGCTACACCTTC
TRBV19	-	TRBJ1-1	TRBD1	CASSITGTGGAVNTEAFF	TGTGCCAGTAGTATCACCGGGACAGGGGGCGCGGTGAACACTGAAGCTTTCTTT
TRBV11-3	once	TRBJ2-1	-	CASSSHPPPDEQFF	TGTGCCAGCAGCTCCCACCCCCCCCCAGATGAGCAGTTCTTC
TRBV6-6	few	TRBJ2-7	TRBD1	CASGDSSYEQYF	TGTGCCAGCGGGGACAGCTCCTACGAGCAGTACTTC
TRBV14	-	TRBJ1-1	-	CASSQNLFLSHTEAFF	TGTGCCAGCAGCCAAAACCTATTTCTCTCCCACACTGAAGCTTTCTTT
TRBV7-2	-	TRBJ2-7	TRBD2	CASSPAGTGGYEQYF	TGTGCCAGCAGTCCTGCCGGGACGGGGGGCTACGAGCAGTACTTC
TRBV6-4	-	TRBJ2-1	TRBD2	CASKASGITNEQFF	TGTGCCAGCAAGGCTAGCGGGATTACCAATGAGCAGTTCTTC
TRBV5-1	-	TRBJ1-2	TRBD1	CASSLGQGVDGYTF	TGCGCCAGCAGCTTGGGACAGGGGGTCGATGGCTACACCTTC
TRBV4-3	-	TRBJ1-5	-	CASSQDTSLSNQPQHF	TGCGCCAGCAGCCAAGATACGAGCCTTAGCAATCAGCCCCAGCATTTT
TRBV29-1	-	TRBJ1-5	-	CSVSQGYNQPQHF	TGCAGCGTGTCACAGGGCTACAATCAGCCCCAGCATTTT
TRBV10-3	once	TRBJ2-2	TRBD2	CAISEGSGRGSGELFF	TGTGCCATCAGTGAGGGTAGCGGGAGAGGGAGCGGGGAGCTGTTTTTT
TRBV5-4	-	TRBJ2-5	TRBD2	CASSSPTSGNYQETQYF	TGTGCCAGCAGCTCACCGACTAGCGGAAACTACCAAGAGACCCAGTACTTC
TRBV2	once	TRBJ1-2	-	CASSYVRDNYGYTF	TGTGCCAGCTCGTATGTACGGGATAACTATGGCTACACCTTC
TRBV5-1	once	TRBJ1-2	-	CASSSPSLGAGYGYTF	TGCGCCAGCAGCTCCCCGTCCTTGGGGGCGGGCTATGGCTACACCTTC
TRBV5-1	-	TRBJ2-1	TRBD2	CASSSRGGTSGYNEQFF	TGCGCCAGCAGCTCCCGGGGGGGGACTAGCGGATACAATGAGCAGTTCTTC
TRBV29-1	-	TRBJ2-7	-	CSVRQRGEQYF	TGCAGCGTACGGCAGCGAGGCGAGCAGTACTTC
TRBV3-1/TRBV3-2	-	TRBJ2-7	TRBD1	CASSHVDRGLSEQYF	TGTGCCAGCAGCCACGTCGACAGGGGGCTAAGCGAGCAGTACTTC
TRBV6-2/TRBV6-3	once	TRBJ1-1	TRBD1	CASSYSITGVRAFF	TGTGCCAGCAGCTATTCAATCACAGGGGTAAGAGCTTTCTTT
TRBV28	once	TRBJ1-1	-	CASSLLALNTEAFF	TGTGCCAGCAGTTTATTGGCTTTGAACACTGAAGCTTTCTTT
TRBV10-1	-	TRBJ2-2	-	CASSQGNTGELFF	TGCGCCAGCAGTCAGGGGAACACCGGGGAGCTGTTTTTT
TRBV28	few	TRBJ1-4	-	CASSYGQMSNEKLFF	TGTGCCAGCAGTTATGGACAGATGTCTAATGAAAAACTGTTTTTT
TRBV19	-	TRBJ2-7	TRBD2	CASSIAAGVRNEQYF	TGTGCCAGTAGTATAGCTGCGGGAGTAAGGAACGAGCAGTACTTC
TRBV30	-	TRBJ2-3	-	CAWSADSSDTQYF	TGTGCCTGGAGTGCAGACAGCTCAGATACGCAGTATTTT
TRBV3-1/TRBV3-2	-	TRBJ1-1	-	CASSQDLEGSTEAFF	TGTGCCAGCAGCCAAGATCTTGAGGGTAGCACTGAAGCTTTCTTT
TRBV5-1	-	TRBJ2-7	TRBD2	CASSLRTSGNEQYF	TGCGCCAGCAGCTTGAGAACTAGCGGGAACGAGCAGTACTTC
TRBV18	-	TRBJ1-4	TRBD1	CASSPPRLGQNEKLFF	TGTGCCAGCTCACCCCCGAGATTGGGACAGAATGAAAAACTGTTTTTT
TRBV19	-	TRBJ1-1	TRBD1	CASRSPGTGGTEAFF	TGTGCCAGTAGATCACCCGGGACAGGGGGCACTGAAGCTTTCTTT
TRBV7-6	-	TRBJ2-1	TRBD2	CASSSGRSSYNEQFF	TGTGCCAGCAGTAGCGGGAGGAGCTCCTACAATGAGCAGTTCTTC